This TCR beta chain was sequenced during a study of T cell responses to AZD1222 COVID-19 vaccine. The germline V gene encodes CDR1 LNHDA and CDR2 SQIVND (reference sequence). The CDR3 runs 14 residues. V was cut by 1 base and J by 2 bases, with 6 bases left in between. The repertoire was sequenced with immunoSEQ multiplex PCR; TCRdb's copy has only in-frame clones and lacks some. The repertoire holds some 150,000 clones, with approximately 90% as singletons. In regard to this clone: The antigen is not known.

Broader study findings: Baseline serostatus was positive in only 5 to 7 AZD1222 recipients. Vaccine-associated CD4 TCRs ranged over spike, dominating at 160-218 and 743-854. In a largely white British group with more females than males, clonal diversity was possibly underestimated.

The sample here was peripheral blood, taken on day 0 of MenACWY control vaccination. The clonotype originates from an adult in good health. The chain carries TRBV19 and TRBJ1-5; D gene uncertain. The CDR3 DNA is TGTGCCAGTAGTATAGGCTTAGGCAATCAGCCCCAGCATTTT. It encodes CASSIGLGNQPQHF.